The 13 T cell receptor beta chains given below trace back to one sample, sequenced in a study of cytomegalovirus exposure and HLA in healthy donors. Primers included in the PCR were 60 Vbeta and 13 Jbeta primers. Some clones are missing from TCRdb's copy, which holds only in-frame ones; the method was immunoSEQ multiplex PCR. Of roughly 120,000 clones listed, 15% are singletons. Sample: PBMCs. The receptors derive from a woman in her late teens or twenties in good health and CMV-seronegative.

V usage is TRBV9 and J usage is TRBJ1-2; D remains unclear. This CDR3 has 16 residues. The germline V and J ends were trimmed by 4 bases and 1 base, with 17 bases remaining between them. Germline V lookup: CDR1 SGDLS, CDR2 YYNGEE. The CDR3: CASSPRAENYNYGYTF. CDR3 nucleotides: TGTGCCAGCAGCCCGAGGGCGGAGAACTATAACTATGGCTACACCTTC.

This clone was seen only a few times. V and J are TRBV7-6 and TRBJ2-1; 8 bases map to TRBD1. Germline V lookup: CDR1 SGHVS, CDR2 FNYEAQ. The V gene end was trimmed by 1 base and the J gene end by 7 bases; junction bases not matched to a gene: 0. The CDR3 is made up of 13 amino acids. The CDR3 loop is CASSLDRGNEQFF. The CDR3, as DNA: TGTGCCAGCAGCTTAGACAGGGGGAATGAGCAGTTCTTC.

This clone has a handful of counts. This chain uses TRBV7-8 with TRBJ2-5; D perhaps matches TRBD1 (6 bases). The V gene lost 8 bases and the J gene lost 5 bases, with 12 bases spanning the gap. Germline CDR1 and CDR2: SGHVS and FQNEAQ. The CDR3 is made up of 12 amino acids. CDR3 sequence reads: CASSQGRETQYF. In nucleotides, the CDR3 is TGTGCCAGCTCACAGGGCCGGGAGACCCAGTACTTC.

The V and J genes are TRBV6-1 and TRBJ1-2; 7 bases match TRBD1. The CDR3 runs 13 residues. Unmatched junction bases numbered 5, after V lost 6 bases and J lost 4 bases. Germline-derived CDR1 and CDR2 are MNHNS and SASEGT. This chain's CDR3 is CASRDTGVYGYTF. The CDR3 nucleotides are TGTGCCAGCAGAGACACAGGGGTCTATGGCTACACCTTC.

The chain combines TRBV18 with TRBJ1-2, with TRBD1 as a possible D gene (6 bases). Trimming shortened V by 2 bases and J by 1 base, and 14 bases separated the two germline ends. The CDR3 consists of 16 residues. The germline V gene has CDR1 KGHSH and CDR2 LQKENI. The CDR3 sequence is CASSPDTGILNYGYTF. DNA for the CDR3: TGTGCCAGCTCACCAGACACAGGGATACTTAACTATGGCTACACCTTC.

This clone has only a few counts. The chain has TRBV2 and TRBJ2-1; 11 bases align to TRBD2. The CDR3 runs 15 residues. CDR1 and CDR2 (germline): SNHLY, FYNNEI. The J segment lost 2 bases and the V segment lost 6 bases, leaving 3 bases of the junction unmatched. CDR3 DNA sequence: TGTGCCAGCAGGGAGACTAGCGGGACCTACAATGAGCAGTTCTTC. This codes for CASRETSGTYNEQFF.

This clone was counted between two and nine times. The chain links TRBV7-2 to TRBJ2-5; D not certain. The CDR3 is 13 residues long. V lost 2 bases to trimming and J lost 2 bases, with 6 bases between them. CDR1 and CDR2 from the germline V gene are SGHTA and FQGNSA. In DNA, the CDR3 is TGTGCCAGCAGCTTACAACGGCAAGAGACCCAGTACTTC. This encodes CASSLQRQETQYF.

This clone was seen a few times. The chain employs TRBV5-1 and TRBJ1-6, with TRBD1 as a possible D gene (6 bases). Germline V gene sequence: CDR1 SGHRS, CDR2 YFSETQ. V was cut by 4 bases and J by 4 bases, with 21 bases left in between. This CDR3 is built from 18 residues. In nucleotides, the CDR3 is TGCGCCAGCAGCCCAAGGGACACCAGAGATCGATATAATTCACCCCTCCACTTT. Its protein is CASSPRDTRDRYNSPLHF.

This clone was counted a few times. This sample includes further DNA sequences coding for the same CDR3. The chain carries TRBV27 and TRBJ1-3; unclear D gene. The V end was cut by 3 bases, the J end by 0 bases, with 6 bases between. This CDR3 comprises 14 residues. CDR1 is MNHEY, CDR2 SMNVEV, per germline (reference sequence). CDR3 region: CASSLTYSGNTIYF. CDR3 in DNA: TGTGCCAGCAGTTTGACTTACTCTGGAAACACCATATATTTT.

This clone turned up a few times. The V and J genes are TRBV6-1 and TRBJ2-7; 9 bases line up with TRBD1. This CDR3 is built from 16 residues. The germline gives CDR1 MNHNS, CDR2 SASEGT. With 0 bases clipped from V and 2 bases from J, the junction kept 5 bases outside the gene matches. The CDR3 protein is CASSEARGQGTYEQYF. The DNA of the CDR3 is TGTGCCAGCAGTGAAGCAAGGGGACAGGGCACCTACGAGCAGTACTTC.

The chain carries TRBV7-9 and TRBJ2-5; 7 positions match TRBD1. The CDR3 has 15 residues. Germline V gene lookup returns CDR1 SEHNR and CDR2 FQNEAQ (reference sequence). V shed 4 bases, J shed 1 base, and the junction held 6 bases outside the gene matches. The CDR3 reads CASSSPDRAQETQYF. The CDR3 nucleotides read TGTGCCAGCAGCTCTCCCGACAGGGCCCAAGAGACCCAGTACTTC.

CDR3 region: CAWSVGGRNLEAFF. In DNA, the CDR3 is TGTGCCTGGAGTGTAGGAGGGCGCAATCTGGAAGCTTTCTTT. This sequence joins TRBV30 and TRBJ1-1; D gene uncertain. Trimming removed 0 bases at V and 8 bases at J, with 16 bases between. The CDR3 consists of 14 residues. Germline V gene lookup returns CDR1 GTSNPN and CDR2 SVGIG (reference sequence).

This chain connects TRBV9 to TRBJ2-7; 11 bases align to TRBD2. The V gene end was trimmed by 0 bases and the J gene end by 3 bases; junction bases not matched to a gene: 2. The CDR3 runs 15 residues. Germline CDR1 SGDLS, CDR2 YYNGEE. In DNA form, the CDR3 reads TGTGCCAGCAGCGTAGGGGGGACTAGCGGCTACGAGCAGTACTTC. Protein product: CASSVGGTSGYEQYF.